This T cell receptor beta chain was profiled in a study of T cell responses to AZD1222 COVID-19 vaccine. Study results and limitations: Females outnumbered males among donors, who were mostly white British; clonal diversity was possibly underestimated.

The germline V gene encodes CDR1 SGHVS and CDR2 FQNEAQ. This CDR3 has 15 amino acids. V lost 5 bases and J 0 bases, leaving 11 bases between the germline ends. Comments on this clone: Its antigen is not known.

Data came from immunoSEQ multiplex PCR; TCRdb stores just in-frame clones and leaves some out. The profile shows some 130,000 clones, around 93% of them singletons. The starting material was peripheral blood, obtained 28 days after the second AZD1222 dose. V is TRBV7-8 and J is TRBJ1-5; D unresolved. The sequence derives from an adult who received the AZD1222 COVID-19 vaccine. The CDR3 bases are TGTGCCAGCAGCCCCACCGAACATAGCAATCAGCCCCAGCATTTT. Amino acids: CASSPTEHSNQPQHF.